The table lists the clone carrying this TCR beta chain with a count of one. Antigen unknown. This entry belongs to a study of blood T cells in healthy people across ages. Broader study findings: Long-lived donors carried more naive CD4+ cells and greater diversity than aged donors.

Germline-derived CDR1 and CDR2 are DFQATT and SNEGSKA (reference sequence). The CDR3 extends over 13 amino acids. Trimming cost V 5 bases and J 6 bases; bases outside gene matches: 2. Through a sample-barcoded 5' primer and a J-beta primer mix, a second PCR was run for roughly 6 to 12 cycles. Each cDNA molecule, via a template-switch adaptor with 12 random nucleotides, was tagged. TCRdb ran MiXCR on the 5' RACE reads and lists one entry per CDR3 protein. The repertoire holds approximately 730,000 distinct CDR3 sequences, with 50% to 65% as singletons. Specimen: blood. V and J are TRBV20-1 and TRBJ2-3; 13 bases align to TRBD2. The TCR was taken from a man older than 75 in good health. This chain's CDR3 is CSAGTSGVDTQYF. The CDR3 nucleotides are TGCAGTGCTGGGACTAGCGGGGTCGATACGCAGTATTTT.